This entry lists 7 T cell receptor beta chains sequenced from one sample in a study of blood T cell repertoires in COVID-19. Assay: immunoSEQ multiplex PCR; the TCRdb copy retains only in-frame clones and omits some. This table has around 330,000 clones, 75% to 90% appearing once. The sample taken for sequencing was PBMCs or T cells enriched from blood (not recorded which). The receptors were sampled from a man between 60 and 75 years old who had recovered from COVID-19.

This clone was found once. This rearrangement joins TRBV9 to TRBJ2-3; D uncertain. The J call may be incorrect, as the DNA end agrees better with TRBJ1-5. Germline-derived CDR1 and CDR2 are SGDLS and YYNGEE. The CDR3 totals 11 residues. The CDR3: CASRGANTQHF. The CDR3 DNA is TGTGCCAGCAGGGGCGCGAATACGCAGCATTTT.

This chain joins TRBV5-5 and TRBJ2-3, with D perhaps matching TRBD2 (6 bases). The V and J ends lost 4 bases and 3 bases respectively, with 15 bases between them. The CDR3 totals 15 residues. CDR1 and CDR2 (germline): SGHKS, YYEKEE (reference sequence). In DNA, the CDR3 is TGTGCCAGCAGCGTGAACTGGGGAGGTACAGATACGCAGTATTTT. It yields the protein CASSVNWGGTDTQYF.

V and J are TRBV19 and TRBJ1-1, with D possibly being TRBD1 (6 bases). Germline CDR1 is LNHDA and CDR2 is SQIVND (reference sequence). The V end lost 4 bases, the J end lost 6 bases, and 15 bases lay between the germline ends. The CDR3 is made up of 14 amino acids. CDR3 DNA: TGTGCCAGTAGTACACGGGGGGGCAACGCTGAAGCTTTCTTT. It codes for CASSTRGGNAEAFF.

The genes are TRBV29-1 and TRBJ2-7; 10 bases line up with TRBD2. The CDR3 totals 15 residues. Germline values: CDR1 SQVTM, CDR2 ANQGSEA. With V trimmed by 7 bases and J by 1 base, 10 bases remained unmatched. The CDR3 sequence: CSASLGLAHSYEQYF. The CDR3 nucleotides read TGCAGCGCTTCCTTGGGACTAGCGCATTCCTACGAGCAGTACTTC.

The sample holds one count of this clone. The CDR3: CASSVVTGSTDTQYF. CDR3 DNA: TGTGCCAGCAGTGTGGTGACAGGGAGCACAGATACGCAGTATTTT. This chain links TRBV2 with TRBJ2-3, with TRBD1 identical over 7 bases. Germline CDR1 and CDR2: SNHLY and FYNNEI. CDR3 length: 15 amino acids. After removal of 4 bases from V and 0 bases from J, the junction contained 4 bases not matched to a gene.

V gene TRBV5-6 combines with J gene TRBJ1-6, with 7 bases fitting TRBD1. V was pared by 4 bases and J by 0 bases, with 4 bases of the junction left unmatched. The CDR3 consists of 16 residues. Germline-derived CDR1 and CDR2 are SGHDT and YYEEEE. CDR3 sequence (DNA): TGTGCCAGCAGCCGGGGACAGATCTCCTATAATTCACCCCTCCACTTT. This codes for CASSRGQISYNSPLHF.

V usage is TRBV11-3 and J usage is TRBJ2-1, with TRBD2 identical over 7 bases. The V and J ends lost 5 bases and 5 bases, in that order; junction bases with no gene match: 6. The CDR3 consists of 14 residues. The germline gives CDR1 SGHNT, CDR2 YENEEA. The CDR3 nucleotides read TGTGCCAGCAGCCCCCGGGGAGGGGACAATGAGCAGTTCTTC. This gives the protein CASSPRGGDNEQFF.